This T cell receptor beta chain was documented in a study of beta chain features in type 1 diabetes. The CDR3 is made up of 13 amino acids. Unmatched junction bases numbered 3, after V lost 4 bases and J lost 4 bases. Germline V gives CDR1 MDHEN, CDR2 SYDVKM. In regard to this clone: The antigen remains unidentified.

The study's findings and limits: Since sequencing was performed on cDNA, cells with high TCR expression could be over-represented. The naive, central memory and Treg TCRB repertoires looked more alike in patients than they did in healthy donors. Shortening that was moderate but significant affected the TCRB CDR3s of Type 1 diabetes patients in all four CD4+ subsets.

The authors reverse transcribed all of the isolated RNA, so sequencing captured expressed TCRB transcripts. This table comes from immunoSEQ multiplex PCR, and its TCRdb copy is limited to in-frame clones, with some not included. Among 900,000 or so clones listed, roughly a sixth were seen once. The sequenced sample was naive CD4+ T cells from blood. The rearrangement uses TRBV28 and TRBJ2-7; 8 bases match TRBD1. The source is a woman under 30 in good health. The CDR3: CASSSDRVYEQYF. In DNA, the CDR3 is TGTGCCAGCAGTTCGGACAGGGTGTACGAGCAGTACTTC.